This T cell receptor beta chain was captured by sequencing in a study of shared clonotypes between healthy human individuals. Whole-study findings and limits: Among donors, the sharing of clonotypes was expected to be influenced by sequencing depth.

Trimming took 1 base from V and 5 from J, leaving 14 bases between them. CDR3 length: 16 residues. Germline V gene sequence: CDR1 KGHSH, CDR2 LQKENI. Sequencing was performed with immunoSEQ multiplex PCR; in TCRdb, only in-frame clones are kept and a portion is missing. The data show 1 million to 1.2 million clones, 77% seen once. Turning to this clone: The antigen remains undetermined.

The source is a young man in good health. Some clones in this sample may be carry-over from other donors' samples. Sequenced material: memory CD4+ T cells from PBMCs. The subset: CD45RA-negative fraction. The chain uses TRBV18 and TRBJ2-2; tentatively, D is TRBD1 (5 bases). As DNA, the CDR3 is TGTGCCAGCTCACCACTGGCAGGGATGGAAACCGGGGAGCTGTTTTTT. Translated, it gives CASSPLAGMETGELFF.